This record concerns one TCR beta chain sequence. Its target is unknown. This entry is derived from a study of PD-1 blockade in classical Hodgkin lymphoma. This table comes from immunoSEQ multiplex PCR, and its TCRdb copy is limited to in-frame clones, with some not included. The data contain roughly 20,000 clones, roughly three quarters of them seen just once; the ten biggest clones take up around 2.3%. With 3 bases removed from V and 7 bases from J, the gap between germline ends came to 12 bases. CDR3 length: 13 residues. The germline V gene encodes CDR1 SNHLY and CDR2 FYNNEI. Study-wide points: The diversity seen at baseline in complete responders resembled that of newly diagnosed patients. Newly diagnosed patients reportedly had lower baseline TCR diversity than healthy donors. Although disease activity or prior therapy may be involved, causes of the repertoire differences remain undefined.

Time point meaning: cycle 4 day 1 (C4D1), after more than 5 weeks of nivolumab. All trial patients relapsed after autologous stem cell transplantation. Thawed PBMCs yielded CD4+ T cells through magnetic negative selection. The source is a human donor with classical Hodgkin lymphoma. This chain joins TRBV2 and TRBJ2-5, with D possibly matching TRBD1 (5 bases). The sequences come from CD4+ T cells from blood, collected before the fourth cycle of nivolumab. The CDR3 here is CASSEQGRGTQYF. CDR3 nucleotide sequence: TGTGCCAGCAGTGAGCAGGGCCGAGGGACCCAGTACTTC.